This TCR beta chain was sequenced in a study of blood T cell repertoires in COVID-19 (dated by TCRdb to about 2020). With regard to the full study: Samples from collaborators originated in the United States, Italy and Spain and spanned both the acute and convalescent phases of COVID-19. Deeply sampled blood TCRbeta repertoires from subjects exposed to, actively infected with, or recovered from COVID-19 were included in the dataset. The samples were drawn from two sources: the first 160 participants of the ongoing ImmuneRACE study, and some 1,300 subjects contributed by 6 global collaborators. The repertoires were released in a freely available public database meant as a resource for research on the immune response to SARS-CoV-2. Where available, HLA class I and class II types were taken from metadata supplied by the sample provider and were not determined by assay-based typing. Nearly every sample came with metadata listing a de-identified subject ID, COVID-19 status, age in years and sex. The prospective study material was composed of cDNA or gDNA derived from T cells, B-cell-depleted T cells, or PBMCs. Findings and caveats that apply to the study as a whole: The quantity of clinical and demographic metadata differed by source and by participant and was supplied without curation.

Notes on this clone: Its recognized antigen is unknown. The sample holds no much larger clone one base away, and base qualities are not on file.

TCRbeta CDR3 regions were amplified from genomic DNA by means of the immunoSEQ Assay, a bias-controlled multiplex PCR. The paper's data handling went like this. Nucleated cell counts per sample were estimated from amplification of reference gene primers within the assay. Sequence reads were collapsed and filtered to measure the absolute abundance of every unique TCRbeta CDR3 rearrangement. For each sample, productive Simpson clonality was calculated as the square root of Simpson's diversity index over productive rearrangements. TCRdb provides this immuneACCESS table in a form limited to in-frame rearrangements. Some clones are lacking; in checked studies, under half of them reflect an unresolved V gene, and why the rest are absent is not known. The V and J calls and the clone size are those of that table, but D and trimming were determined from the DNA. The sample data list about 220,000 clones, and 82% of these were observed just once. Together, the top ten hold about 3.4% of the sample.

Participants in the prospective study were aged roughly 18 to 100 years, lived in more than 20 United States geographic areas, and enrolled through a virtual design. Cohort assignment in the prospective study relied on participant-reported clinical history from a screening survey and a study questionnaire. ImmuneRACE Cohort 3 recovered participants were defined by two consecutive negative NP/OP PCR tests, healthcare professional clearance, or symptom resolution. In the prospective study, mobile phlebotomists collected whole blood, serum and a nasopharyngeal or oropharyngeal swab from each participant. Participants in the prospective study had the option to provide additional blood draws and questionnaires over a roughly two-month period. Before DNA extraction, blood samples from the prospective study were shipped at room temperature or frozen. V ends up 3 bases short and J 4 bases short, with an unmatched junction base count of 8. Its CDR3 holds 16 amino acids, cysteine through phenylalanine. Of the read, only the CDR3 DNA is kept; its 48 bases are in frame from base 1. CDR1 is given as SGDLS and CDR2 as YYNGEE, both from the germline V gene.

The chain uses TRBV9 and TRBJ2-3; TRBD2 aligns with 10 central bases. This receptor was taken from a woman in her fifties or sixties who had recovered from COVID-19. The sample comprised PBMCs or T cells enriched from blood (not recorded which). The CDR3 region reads CASSAREAGGPDTQYF. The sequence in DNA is TGTGCCAGCAGCGCCCGAGAAGCGGGGGGGCCAGATACGCAGTATTTT.